This note documents a single T cell receptor beta chain sequence. Its specific antigen is unknown. No much larger clonotype is one base removed from it; base qualities were not supplied. This sample is drawn from a study of T cell responses to AZD1222 COVID-19 vaccine (dated by TCRdb to the early 2020s). Background for the entire study: TCR sequencing covered about 230 trial participants: approximately 200 given two doses of AZD1222 and around 25 given two doses of MenACWY control vaccine. Enrollment into the trials was organized by age into subgroups of 18-55, 56-69 and 70-plus years, and those subgroups contained about 160, 30 and 59 TCR-sequenced participants, respectively. Broad study findings and their caveats: The vaccine-associated CD4 TCRs covered the entire spike protein, and the dominant responses fell in regions 160-218 and 743-854. Because no samples from the day 14 peak response were available, repertoires could be characterized only after the peak T cell response. Epitopes outside the regions mutated in the B.1.351 and B.1.1.7 variants were reportedly recognized by nearly half of the unique spike-specific TCRs. In the small 56-69-year group, the increase in depth fell short of significance, most likely because of low power. Conclusions about previously exposed vaccinees are limited because only a handful of AZD1222 recipients were SARS-CoV-2 seropositive at baseline. After two AZD1222 doses, both the breadth and the depth of spike-specific TCRs were significantly higher than at day 0 and than in MenACWY recipients. Most participants were white British and females outnumbered males, and the authors suggested that clonal diversity may have been underestimated.

The CDR3 regions of human TCRbeta chains were subjected to immunosequencing. The authors processed their data as follows. TCRs in the repertoires were compared against a reference library of SARS-CoV-2-specific TCRs that had been generated with the MIRA antigen-specificity platform. Breadth was defined as the fraction of unique TCRs that were SARS-CoV-2-associated. Depth was defined as the fraction of total T cells that were SARS-CoV-2-associated. Using the MIRA data, every spike-specific TCR was mapped to the spike region that the TCR reacted to and assigned to either a CD4 or a CD8 class. Log10-transformed breadth and depth values were compared by one-way ANOVA with Sidak's multiple comparisons tests. TCRdb obtained this table from immuneACCESS and retained in-frame rearrangements with V and J assigned. These tables miss some clones; where compared with another copy, unresolved V genes account for less than half of the shortfall, and the remainder is unexplained. That table gives V, J and clone size, and the DNA gave D and trimming. The sample table contains about 86,000 clones; only one count was recorded for approximately 89% of them. The top ten clonotypes cover approximately 5.3% of the sample.

This specimen's time point label, per the study, means: about 28 days (+/-7) after the second vaccine dose. AZD1222 recipients with second doses at about 4 weeks or about 12 weeks were pooled, because spike-specific TCR depth and breadth did not differ between schedules. Vaccinee samples were obtained from the UK trials COV001 and COV002, which included a single-blind randomized controlled phase 2/3 trial of AZD1222 (ChAdOx1 nCoV-19) in healthy adults. Trial participant PBMC samples were collected at day 0 and day 28 after the second dose for TCRbeta chain sequencing. The CDR3, cysteine through phenylalanine, is 17 amino acids long. Only the CDR3 DNA stays, 51 bases, in frame from base 1. The junction shows trimming of 6 bases on V and 3 bases on J, and the gene matches do not reach 13 bases of it. The germline V gene (reference sequence) gives CDR1 as LNHDA and CDR2 as SQIVND.

The chain is made from TRBV19 and TRBJ1-3, with 8 junctional bases fitting TRBD1. The receptor's source is an adult who received the AZD1222 COVID-19 vaccine. Specimen: peripheral blood, collected 28 days after the second AZD1222 dose. The CDR3 protein is CASSTNNPGGLGNTIYF. The nucleotides are TGTGCCAGTAGCACCAATAATCCAGGGGGCCTTGGAAACACCATATATTTT.